Below, 26 T cell receptor beta chains from the same sample are listed, as sequenced in a study of Ad26.COV2.S vaccination and SARS-CoV-2 variants. Treatment in this sample: approximately 18 received Ad26.COV2.S at low or high dose, single or two shots; about 5 received placebo; per-sample allocation not given. Samples analyzed were those drawn on day 63 after the first vaccine or placebo injection. Method: immunoSEQ multiplex PCR; TCRdb's copy keeps in-frame clones and lacks some. The sample records around 370,000 clones, roughly 84% being singletons. The source was peripheral blood, collected in a trial of Ad26.COV2.S vaccine versus placebo. These receptors came from a person between 18 and 60 years old who received the Ad26.COV2.S COVID-19 vaccine or a placebo.

The chain recombines TRBV6-1 with TRBJ2-5; D gene uncertain. The germline V gene encodes CDR1 MNHNS and CDR2 SASEGT. This CDR3 is 12 amino acids long. V lost 3 bases, J lost 5 bases, and 7 bases lay in between. CDR3: CASSDPLETQYF. Written as DNA, the CDR3 is TGTGCCAGCAGTGATCCTTTGGAGACCCAGTACTTC.

This chain connects TRBV6-5 to TRBJ2-3, with 11 bases matching TRBD1. This CDR3 is built from 15 residues. V shed 6 bases, J shed 4 bases, and the junction held 6 bases outside the gene matches. CDR1 and CDR2 (germline): MNHEY, SVGAGI. The CDR3 region is CASSYGTGGSDTQYF. The CDR3 coding sequence is TGTGCCAGCAGCTACGGGACAGGGGGATCAGATACGCAGTATTTT.

The chain uses TRBV19 and TRBJ2-1, with TRBD2 matching 8 bases. Trimming at V came to 6 bases and at J to 6 bases, leaving 10 bases not matched to a gene. The CDR3 is 15 residues long. Germline lookup yields CDR1 LNHDA and CDR2 SQIVND (reference sequence). The CDR3 loop reads CASSKTSATRNEQFF. The CDR3 nucleotides are TGTGCCAGTAGCAAGACTAGCGCGACCCGCAATGAGCAGTTCTTC.

CDR3 DNA sequence: TGCGCCAGCGGACAGCTCTACACAGATACGCAGTATTTT. As protein: CASGQLYTDTQYF. This chain links TRBV5-1 with TRBJ2-3; a weak D match, TRBD1 (6 bases). Germline V gene sequence: CDR1 SGHRS, CDR2 YFSETQ. The CDR3 is made up of 13 amino acids. Trimming took 7 bases from V and 2 from J, leaving 11 bases between them.

The chain couples TRBV19 to TRBJ1-5; 7 bases map to TRBD1. This CDR3 region has 18 residues. Germline V gene data show CDR1 as LNHDA and CDR2 as SQIVND (reference sequence). V shed 0 bases, J shed 5 bases, and the junction held 13 bases outside the gene matches. CDR3 region: CASSIDYFPGQRDQPQHF. The CDR3 region has the DNA TGTGCCAGTAGTATAGATTATTTTCCGGGACAGAGGGATCAGCCCCAGCATTTT.

The V gene is TRBV19, the J gene TRBJ1-1; D gene unclear. V lost 3 bases, J lost 0 bases, and 8 bases lay in between. Germline lookup yields CDR1 LNHDA and CDR2 SQIVND (reference sequence). The length of the CDR3 is 14 residues. In nucleotides, the CDR3 is TGTGCCAGTAGTATTGGCAGCTTGAACACTGAAGCTTTCTTT. It specifies CASSIGSLNTEAFF. The variable domain in full, completed from reference TRBV19 and TRBJ1-1, reads DGGITQSPKYLFRKEGQNVTLSCEQNLNHDAMYWYRQDPGQGLRLIYYSQIVNDFQKGDIAEGYSVSREKKESFPLTVTSAQKNPTAFYLCASSIGSLNTEAFFGQGTRLTVV.

The chain joins TRBV28 to TRBJ2-5; 12 nucleotides match TRBD1. The germline V gene encodes CDR1 MDHEN and CDR2 SYDVKM. The CDR3 covers 16 residues. The junction had 11 bases not matched to a gene; V was cut back by 7 bases and J by 5 bases. CDR3 nucleotide sequence: TGTGCCAGCACCAGCGGGGGACAGGGGGCGTCGGAGACCCAGTACTTC. It specifies CASTSGGQGASETQYF. Full variable domain (missing parts from reference TRBV28 and TRBJ2-5): DVKVTQSSRYLVKRTGEKVFLECVQDMDHENMFWYRQDPGLGLRLIYFSYDVKMKEKGDIPEGYSVSREKKERFSLILESASTNQTSMYLCASTSGGQGASETQYFGPGTRLLVL.

V gene TRBV10-2 combines with J gene TRBJ1-2; TRBD1 agrees at 9 bases. Germline lookup yields CDR1 WSHSY and CDR2 SAAADI. V shed 6 bases, J shed 7 bases, and the junction held 12 bases outside the gene matches. The CDR3 sequence is 15 residues long. For the CDR3, the DNA is TGCGCCAGCAGGAAACCGGGGACAGGGTCGATTGGCTACACCTTC. Its protein product is CASRKPGTGSIGYTF.

The chain joins TRBV7-6 to TRBJ2-2; no firm D call. Trimming pared 5 bases from V and 3 bases from J, leaving 10 bases between. Germline V gene data show CDR1 as SGHVS and CDR2 as FNYEAQ. The CDR3 covers 14 residues. The CDR3 bases are TGTGCCAGCAGCCCGCCGCGACACACCGGGGAGCTGTTTTTT. It codes for CASSPPRHTGELFF.

The chain combines TRBV15 with TRBJ2-7; 7 bases are shared with TRBD1. CDR3 length: 17 amino acids. V was pared by 3 bases and J by 1 base, with 12 bases of the junction left unmatched. Germline V gene sequence: CDR1 LNHNV, CDR2 YYDKDF (reference sequence). The CDR3 here is CATSSRGTGDRSYEQYF. The CDR3 DNA reads as TGTGCCACCAGCAGCCGGGGAACAGGGGACCGATCCTACGAGCAGTACTTC. Looking up the rest from reference TRBV15 and TRBJ2-7 gives the full variable domain: DAMVIQNPRYQVTQFGKPVTLSCSQTLNHNVMYWYQQKSSQAPKLLFHYYDKDFNNEADTPDNFQSRRPNTSFCFLDIRSPGLGDTAMYLCATSSRGTGDRSYEQYFGPGTRLTVT.

This clone was seen only a few times. The chain links TRBV28 to TRBJ2-7; D possibly uses TRBD1 or TRBD2 (6 bases each). V lost 5 bases and J 4 bases, leaving 21 bases between the germline ends. Germline V lookup: CDR1 MDHEN, CDR2 SYDVKM. The CDR3 runs to 16 residues. The CDR3 nucleotides are TGTGCCAGCAGTCCGCCTGGGGCAGGGGCGGGGTACGAGCAGTACTTC. Translation gives CASSPPGAGAGYEQYF. Together with reference TRBV28 and TRBJ2-7, the CDR3 gives the full variable domain: DVKVTQSSRYLVKRTGEKVFLECVQDMDHENMFWYRQDPGLGLRLIYFSYDVKMKEKGDIPEGYSVSREKKERFSLILESASTNQTSMYLCASSPPGAGAGYEQYFGPGTRLTVT.

The V gene is TRBV5-1, the J gene TRBJ2-5; 9 nucleotides match TRBD1. The CDR3 contains 14 residues. The junction had 1 base not matched to a gene; V was cut back by 4 bases and J by 0 bases. Germline CDR1 is SGHRS and CDR2 is YFSETQ. CDR3 residues: CASSGTGYQETQYF. CDR3 bases: TGCGCCAGCAGCGGGACAGGGTACCAAGAGACCCAGTACTTC.

V usage is TRBV19 and J usage is TRBJ1-1; tentatively, D is TRBD1 (5 bases). The ends were cut back, 5 bases at V and 3 bases at J, with 10 bases in the middle. The CDR3 spans 13 residues. Germline assignment: CDR1 LNHDA and CDR2 SQIVND (reference sequence). CDR3 loop: CASSPGFYTEAFF. The CDR3 region has the DNA TGTGCCAGTAGTCCAGGGTTTTACACTGAAGCTTTCTTT.

This chain uses TRBV27 with TRBJ1-4, with 7 bases fitting TRBD1. V shed 6 bases, J shed 4 bases, and the junction held 8 bases outside the gene matches. This CDR3 contains 15 residues. Per the germline V gene, CDR1 is MNHEY and CDR2 is SMNVEV (reference sequence). This chain's CDR3 is CASSPQGEFNEKLFF. DNA for the CDR3: TGTGCCAGCAGCCCCCAGGGGGAATTTAATGAAAAACTGTTTTTT.

The chain employs TRBV6-5 and TRBJ2-7; 11 positions agree with TRBD2. This CDR3 is built from 15 residues. The germline V gene has CDR1 MNHEY and CDR2 SVGAGI. The ends lost 6 bases at V and 2 bases at J; junction bases unmatched: 6. The CDR3 DNA sequence: TGTGCCAGCAGACGCGGGACTAGCGGAACCTACGAGCAGTACTTC. Amino acid sequence: CASRRGTSGTYEQYF.

The chain employs TRBV5-1 and TRBJ2-7, with a tentative D call TRBD1 (7 bases). The V end was cut by 4 bases, the J end by 2 bases, with 16 bases between. The CDR3 spans 15 residues. Per germline, CDR1 SGHRS and CDR2 YFSETQ. CDR3 coding DNA: TGCGCCAGCAGCGTGGGACAGACTAGAGCCTACGAGCAGTACTTC. Its translation is CASSVGQTRAYEQYF.

The CDR3 DNA sequence: TGCGCCAGCAGCCAAGCCGGACCTAATGAAAAACTGTTTTTT. Translating it yields CASSQAGPNEKLFF. The rearrangement links TRBV4-3 to TRBJ1-4; no definite D call. CDR3 length equals 14 residues. Trimming took off 1 base at V and 3 bases at J, with 6 bases between the two ends. CDR1 LGHNA and CDR2 YSLEER come from the germline V gene.

A single count supports this clone. This chain joins TRBV5-6 and TRBJ2-7; D gene ambiguous. The CDR3 contains 12 residues. Germline lookup yields CDR1 SGHDT and CDR2 YYEEEE. The V end lost 4 bases, the J end lost 3 bases, and 8 bases lay between the germline ends. CDR3 in amino acids: CASSVLVYEQYF. The CDR3 coding sequence is TGTGCCAGCAGCGTGTTGGTCTACGAGCAGTACTTC.

The chain joins TRBV2 to TRBJ1-4; D unresolved. V was clipped by 0 bases and J by 3 bases, with 8 bases between them. The CDR3 contains 15 residues. Germline V lookup: CDR1 SNHLY, CDR2 FYNNEI. The CDR3 spells CASSEAGLPNEKLFF. The CDR3 DNA follows: TGTGCCAGCAGTGAAGCTGGGCTGCCTAATGAAAAACTGTTTTTT.

This sequence joins TRBV4-1 and TRBJ2-7, with TRBD2 identical over 8 bases. With V trimmed by 0 bases and J by 2 bases, 6 bases remained unmatched. Germline CDR1 and CDR2: MGHRA and YSYEKL. This CDR3 has 16 residues. The CDR3 DNA is TGCGCCAGCAGCCAAGACCTAGCGGGCCCCCCCTACGAGCAGTACTTC. It specifies CASSQDLAGPPYEQYF.

The chain carries TRBV27 and TRBJ2-1; D remains ambiguous. The CDR3 sequence is 13 residues long. Per the germline V gene, CDR1 is MNHEY and CDR2 is SMNVEV (reference sequence). The V gene lost 7 bases and the J gene lost 6 bases, with 13 bases spanning the gap. The CDR3 is CASNPSESNEQFF. The CDR3 bases are TGTGCCAGCAACCCATCCGAGTCCAATGAGCAGTTCTTC.

In nucleotides, the CDR3 is TGTGCCACCAGCAGAGATAAGGGAACCCGCTATGGCTACACCTTC. As protein: CATSRDKGTRYGYTF. This chain joins TRBV15 and TRBJ1-2; D gene uncertain. The CDR3 runs 15 residues. CDR1 and CDR2 (germline): LNHNV, YYDKDF (reference sequence). V was clipped by 0 bases and J by 4 bases, with 12 bases between them.

The chain has TRBV24-1 and TRBJ2-3; 12 positions agree with TRBD2. The germline gives CDR1 KGHDR, CDR2 SFDVKD. The CDR3 totals 19 residues. J lost 1 base, V lost 3 bases, and 10 bases had no gene match. The CDR3 loop reads CATSDHLTSGRIGTDTQYF. The CDR3 region has the DNA TGTGCCACCAGTGATCACCTTACTAGCGGGAGGATTGGCACAGATACGCAGTATTTT.

This clone was seen a few times. Its ends do not fully match the called genes, so a read error is possible. V usage is TRBV30 and J usage is TRBJ2-1; D possibly uses TRBD1 or TRBD2 (5 bases each). The CDR3 length is 13 residues. Germline V gene lookup returns CDR1 GTSNPN and CDR2 SVGIG (reference sequence). This CDR3 reads CAWSESTPLRGIF. For the CDR3, the DNA is TGTGCCTGGAGTGAAAGTACGCCCCTGAGGGGTATCTTC.

CDR3 in DNA: TGTGCCAGCAGCTTTGTTGGCGCGGGCCGGAAGGGCACAGATACGCAGTATTTT. It yields the protein CASSFVGAGRKGTDTQYF. The chain couples TRBV12-1 to TRBJ2-3; the DNA was not compared with TRBD2, the D call given in the table. TRBV12-1 is shown as a pseudogene. This CDR3 is built from 18 residues.

This clone was seen only once. The CDR3 DNA follows: TGTGCCAGCAGTTTACTTGGTTTCGGGGAAAAACTGTTTTTT. Translated, it gives CASSLLGFGEKLFF. The chain has TRBV27 and TRBJ1-4; D unresolved. Germline CDR1 and CDR2: MNHEY and SMNVEV (reference sequence). The CDR3 has 14 residues. V lost 2 bases, J lost 8 bases, and 12 bases lay in between.